This T cell receptor beta chain was captured by sequencing in a study of T cell repertoires in cytomegalovirus infection. For the study at large: From public TCR beta signatures came an indication of both CMV infection and matching HLA type. The study, taken as a whole, reports: In two of eight donors, the top clonotype was HLA-C-restricted CMV-specific. Summed frequency of shared TCR beta families picked out CMV carriers who also had the relevant HLA.

There are many counts of this clonotype. Antigen specificity is unknown. TCRdb re-called the reads with MiXCR, one entry per CDR3 protein. Of 100,000 to 150,000 distinct CDR3 sequences in the sample, roughly a quarter were seen once. V was clipped by 3 bases and J by 7 bases, with 13 bases between them. This CDR3 has 14 residues. Germline-derived CDR1 and CDR2 are SGHAT and FQNNGV. This clonotype was obtained from a human donor in good health (CMV status not recorded). Some clones in this sample may be carry-over from other donors' samples. The chain recombines TRBV11-2 with TRBJ2-1; D may be TRBD1 (5 bases). The sequencing input was PBMCs, sequenced either directly or after in vitro stimulation (not recorded which). CDR3 bases: TGTGCCAGCAGCTTCAATACAGGACCAAATGAGCAGTTCTTC. The encoded protein is CASSFNTGPNEQFF.